Following are 9 T cell receptor beta chains from one sample sequenced in a study of CD8 T cells in ankylosing spondylitis. TCRdb re-analysed the 5' RACE reads in MiXCR, keeping a single row per CDR3 protein. Here the sample spans about 300,000 distinct CDR3 sequences, about a fifth being singletons. Sequencing used blood, either unsorted or a sorted T cell fraction (not recorded which). The source is a female donor with ankylosing spondylitis or in good health (not recorded which).

This clonotype has a handful of counts. This chain links TRBV2 with TRBJ2-5, with D perhaps matching TRBD2 (5 bases). Germline lookup yields CDR1 SNHLY and CDR2 FYNNEI. Between the trimmed V and J ends, which lost 5 bases and 5 bases, there was a span of 18 bases. The CDR3 has 15 residues. CDR3 loop: CASSPLQIGGETQYF. DNA of the CDR3: TGTGCCAGCAGTCCACTCCAGATCGGCGGGGAGACCCAGTACTTC.

The chain carries TRBV5-6 and TRBJ2-1, with 9 bases matching TRBD2. This CDR3 spans 15 amino acids. V dropped 3 bases and J dropped 8; count of bases not matched to a gene: 9. Germline V CDR1 and CDR2: SGHDT, YYEEEE. The CDR3 DNA sequence: TGTGCCAGCAGCTCCTTAGCGGGAGTGACCGATGAGCAGTTCTTC. This encodes CASSSLAGVTDEQFF.

V and J are TRBV20-1 and TRBJ2-7; D might be TRBD1 (5 bases). Trimming removed 3 bases from V and 4 bases from J, with 10 bases in between. The CDR3 contains 12 residues. Germline CDR1 is DFQATT and CDR2 is SNEGSKA (reference sequence). For the CDR3, the DNA is TGCAGTGCTAGCCAGGACATTTACGAGCAGTACTTC. Translated: CSASQDIYEQYF.

This clonotype was observed once. The chain carries TRBV5-6 and TRBJ2-3, with 8 bases that match TRBD1. The CDR3 sequence is 16 residues long. The V gene's germline CDR1 is SGHDT and CDR2 YYEEEE. With V trimmed by 2 bases and J by 0 bases, 5 bases remained unmatched. CDR3 DNA: TGTGCCAGCAGCTTCTTCGGACAGGGAAGCACAGATACGCAGTATTTT. It yields the protein CASSFFGQGSTDTQYF.

The chain combines TRBV7-2 with TRBJ2-1, with 7 bases aligning to TRBD2. Germline V gene data show CDR1 as SGHTA and CDR2 as FQGNSA. The CDR3 extends over 14 amino acids. V dropped 5 bases and J dropped 5; count of bases not matched to a gene: 6. The CDR3 is CASSPRLANNEQFF. Written as DNA, the CDR3 is TGTGCCAGCAGCCCTCGACTAGCAAACAATGAGCAGTTCTTC.

The chain couples TRBV7-9 to TRBJ2-7; tentative D call: TRBD1 (6 bases). Germline values: CDR1 SEHNR, CDR2 FQNEAQ (reference sequence). Trimming removed 5 bases from V and 3 bases from J, with 20 bases in between. The CDR3 contains 16 residues. The CDR3 loop reads CASSTRTASTFYEQYF. The CDR3 bases are TGTGCCAGCAGCACCCGGACAGCTAGCACCTTCTACGAGCAGTACTTC.

In this sample, this clonotype turned up a few times. The CDR3 sequence: CASSQGTIPKQFF. DNA of the CDR3: TGTGCCAGCAGCCAAGGGACGATTCCAAAGCAGTTCTTC. The chain joins TRBV7-2 to TRBJ2-1, with D perhaps matching TRBD1 or TRBD2 (5 bases each). CDR1 is SGHTA and CDR2 is FQGNSA in the germline V gene. The CDR3 totals 13 residues. Trimming pared 5 bases from V and 11 bases from J, leaving 16 bases between. Full variable domain (outside the CDR3, taken from reference TRBV7-2 and TRBJ2-1): GAGVSQSPSNKVTEKGKDVELRCDPISGHTALYWYRQSLGQGLEFLIYFQGNSAPDKSGLPSDRFSAERTGGSVSTLTIQRTQQEDSAVYLCASSQGTIPKQFFGPGTRLTVL.

CDR3 nucleotide sequence: TGTGCCAGCAGTTACGCGGGAGAGGGTGGTGAGCAGTTCTTC. Encoded protein: CASSYAGEGGEQFF. The chain recombines TRBV6-5 with TRBJ2-1; 7 positions match TRBD2. The CDR3 is 14 amino acids. Looked up from germline, CDR1 is MNHEY and CDR2 is SVGAGI. J gave up 9 bases and V 2 bases, and 7 bases lay outside the gene matches.

This clonotype was observed once. V gene TRBV15 combines with J gene TRBJ1-1; D possibly corresponds to TRBD1 (6 bases). V shed 1 base and J shed 3 bases, with 15 bases lying between them. The germline gives CDR1 LNHNV, CDR2 YYDKDF (reference sequence). This CDR3 is 16 amino acids long. The CDR3 region has the DNA TGTGCCACCAGCAGAGCCGGGGGGCAGGGCGACACTGAAGCTTTCTTT. Encoded protein: CATSRAGGQGDTEAFF.